What follows is one T cell receptor (beta chain) and its context. Its antigen remains unidentified. It has no much larger one-base neighbor in the sample; base qualities were not kept. TCRbeta CDR3 regions were amplified from genomic DNA by means of the immunoSEQ Assay, a bias-controlled multiplex PCR. In the source study's methods: The number of nucleated cells in each sample was estimated from the amplification of reference gene primers within the assay. Sequence reads were collapsed and filtered to measure the absolute abundance of every unique TCRbeta CDR3 rearrangement. For each sample, productive Simpson clonality was calculated as the square root of Simpson's diversity index across productive rearrangements. TCRdb took this table from immuneACCESS and kept in-frame rearrangements with V and J called. Such tables lack part of the clones; where checked against another copy, unresolved V genes explain under half of the gap, and the rest is unexplained. V and J calls and clone size are given by that table; D and trimming were obtained from the DNA. This sample gives more than 100,000 clones in total; around 80% of them show up just once. The ten top clones hold around 16% of the sample.

The germline V gene encodes CDR1 LGHNA and CDR2 YNFKEQ. At the junction V is shortened by 1 base and J by 8 bases, with 24 bases in between. The CDR3 covers 18 residues, taking in both the cysteine and the phenylalanine. The only DNA kept is the CDR3, 54 bases in frame from the first base. Whole blood was collected in K2EDTA tubes by collaborating institutions according to the institutions' own protocols. For TCRbeta analysis, collaborators shipped samples as frozen whole blood, isolated PBMCs, or DNA extracted from either of those sample types. This sample was taken from a study of blood T cell repertoires in COVID-19 (dated by TCRdb to 2018 to 2021). Regarding the complete study: The collaborator samples originated in the United States, Italy and Spain and spanned the acute and convalescent phases of COVID-19. The material from the prospective study consisted of cDNA or gDNA derived from T cells, B-cell-depleted T cells, or PBMCs. Subjects who had been exposed to COVID-19, were actively infected with it, or had recovered from it provided the deeply sampled blood TCRbeta repertoires that made up the dataset. A freely available public database, intended as a resource for researchers studying the immune response to SARS-CoV-2, is where the repertoires were released. Samples were obtained from the ongoing ImmuneRACE study (first 160 participants) and from roughly 1,300 subjects provided by 6 global collaborators. Nearly every sample came with metadata listing a de-identified subject ID, COVID-19 status, age in years and sex. HLA class I and class II types, where available, came from metadata supplied by the sample provider rather than from assay-based typing. Here is what the overall study found, with its caveats: Clinical and demographic metadata were provided uncurated, with the amount varying by source and participant.

The clonotype comes from a man aged 55 to 70 with active or convalescent COVID-19. Here the chain combines TRBV4-2 and TRBJ1-5; too little of a D gene remains to name it. Input material: peripheral blood. The CDR3 amino acid sequence is: CASSQGAAGLIGREPQHF. The sequence in DNA is TGTGCCAGCAGCCAAGGGGCTGCCGGGCTGATAGGGCGGGAGCCCCAGCATTTT.